The T cell receptor (beta chain) under discussion was sequenced for a study of shared clonotypes between healthy human individuals. In the study overall: CD4 naive and memory got three plates each, CD8 naive two, CD8 memory one.

A CD45RA-negative memory subset and a CD45RA+ naive subset were separated from the CD4+ cells. A remark on this clone: Its antigen is currently unknown.

Study-wide points: Clonotypes shared by all four sorted-subset donors had higher generation probabilities than non-shared clonotypes.

Sequencing was performed with immunoSEQ multiplex PCR; in TCRdb, only in-frame clones are kept and a portion is missing. The profile covers 980,000 or so clones, with 60% to 85% appearing a single time and approximately 1.5% taken by the ten largest. This clonotype originated in a young man in good health. Sequences were obtained from memory CD4+ T cells sorted from blood. The subset was: CD45RA-negative fraction.

The CDR3 nucleotides read TGTGCCTGGAGTGGACCGATCCCTGAAGCTTTCTTT. As protein: CAWSGPIPEAFF. V usage is TRBV30 and J usage is TRBJ1-1; no definite D call. This CDR3 region has 12 residues. V was trimmed by 1 base and J by 6 bases, leaving 9 bases between them. CDR1 GTSNPN and CDR2 SVGIG come from the germline V gene (reference sequence).